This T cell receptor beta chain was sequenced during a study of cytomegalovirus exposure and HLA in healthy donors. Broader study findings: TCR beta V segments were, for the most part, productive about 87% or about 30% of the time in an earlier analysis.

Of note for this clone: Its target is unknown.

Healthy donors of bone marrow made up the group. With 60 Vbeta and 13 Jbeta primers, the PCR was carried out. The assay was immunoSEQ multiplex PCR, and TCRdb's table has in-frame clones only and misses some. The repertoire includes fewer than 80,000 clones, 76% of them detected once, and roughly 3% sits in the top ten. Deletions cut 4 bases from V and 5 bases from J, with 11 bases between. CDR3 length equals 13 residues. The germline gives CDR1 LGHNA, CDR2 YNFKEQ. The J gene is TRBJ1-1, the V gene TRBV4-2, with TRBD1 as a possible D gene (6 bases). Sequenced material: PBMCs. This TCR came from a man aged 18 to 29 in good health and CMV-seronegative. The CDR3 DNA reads TGTGCCAGCAGCCCAACAGGGTGGACTGAAGCTTTCTTT. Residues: CASSPTGWTEAFF.